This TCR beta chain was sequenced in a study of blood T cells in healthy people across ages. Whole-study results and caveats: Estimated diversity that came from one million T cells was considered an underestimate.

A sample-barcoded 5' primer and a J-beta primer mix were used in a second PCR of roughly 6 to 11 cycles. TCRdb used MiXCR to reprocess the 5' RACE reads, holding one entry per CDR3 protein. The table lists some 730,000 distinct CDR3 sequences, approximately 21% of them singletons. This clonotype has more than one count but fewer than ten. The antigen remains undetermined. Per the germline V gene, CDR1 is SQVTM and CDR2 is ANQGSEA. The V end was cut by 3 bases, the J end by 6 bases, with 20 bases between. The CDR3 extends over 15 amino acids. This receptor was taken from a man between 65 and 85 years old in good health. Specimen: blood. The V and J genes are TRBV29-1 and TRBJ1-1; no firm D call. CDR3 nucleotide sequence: TGCAGCGTTGATGTCCGTGGGCAAGGTGGGGCTGAAGCTTTCTTT. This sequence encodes CSVDVRGQGGAEAFF.